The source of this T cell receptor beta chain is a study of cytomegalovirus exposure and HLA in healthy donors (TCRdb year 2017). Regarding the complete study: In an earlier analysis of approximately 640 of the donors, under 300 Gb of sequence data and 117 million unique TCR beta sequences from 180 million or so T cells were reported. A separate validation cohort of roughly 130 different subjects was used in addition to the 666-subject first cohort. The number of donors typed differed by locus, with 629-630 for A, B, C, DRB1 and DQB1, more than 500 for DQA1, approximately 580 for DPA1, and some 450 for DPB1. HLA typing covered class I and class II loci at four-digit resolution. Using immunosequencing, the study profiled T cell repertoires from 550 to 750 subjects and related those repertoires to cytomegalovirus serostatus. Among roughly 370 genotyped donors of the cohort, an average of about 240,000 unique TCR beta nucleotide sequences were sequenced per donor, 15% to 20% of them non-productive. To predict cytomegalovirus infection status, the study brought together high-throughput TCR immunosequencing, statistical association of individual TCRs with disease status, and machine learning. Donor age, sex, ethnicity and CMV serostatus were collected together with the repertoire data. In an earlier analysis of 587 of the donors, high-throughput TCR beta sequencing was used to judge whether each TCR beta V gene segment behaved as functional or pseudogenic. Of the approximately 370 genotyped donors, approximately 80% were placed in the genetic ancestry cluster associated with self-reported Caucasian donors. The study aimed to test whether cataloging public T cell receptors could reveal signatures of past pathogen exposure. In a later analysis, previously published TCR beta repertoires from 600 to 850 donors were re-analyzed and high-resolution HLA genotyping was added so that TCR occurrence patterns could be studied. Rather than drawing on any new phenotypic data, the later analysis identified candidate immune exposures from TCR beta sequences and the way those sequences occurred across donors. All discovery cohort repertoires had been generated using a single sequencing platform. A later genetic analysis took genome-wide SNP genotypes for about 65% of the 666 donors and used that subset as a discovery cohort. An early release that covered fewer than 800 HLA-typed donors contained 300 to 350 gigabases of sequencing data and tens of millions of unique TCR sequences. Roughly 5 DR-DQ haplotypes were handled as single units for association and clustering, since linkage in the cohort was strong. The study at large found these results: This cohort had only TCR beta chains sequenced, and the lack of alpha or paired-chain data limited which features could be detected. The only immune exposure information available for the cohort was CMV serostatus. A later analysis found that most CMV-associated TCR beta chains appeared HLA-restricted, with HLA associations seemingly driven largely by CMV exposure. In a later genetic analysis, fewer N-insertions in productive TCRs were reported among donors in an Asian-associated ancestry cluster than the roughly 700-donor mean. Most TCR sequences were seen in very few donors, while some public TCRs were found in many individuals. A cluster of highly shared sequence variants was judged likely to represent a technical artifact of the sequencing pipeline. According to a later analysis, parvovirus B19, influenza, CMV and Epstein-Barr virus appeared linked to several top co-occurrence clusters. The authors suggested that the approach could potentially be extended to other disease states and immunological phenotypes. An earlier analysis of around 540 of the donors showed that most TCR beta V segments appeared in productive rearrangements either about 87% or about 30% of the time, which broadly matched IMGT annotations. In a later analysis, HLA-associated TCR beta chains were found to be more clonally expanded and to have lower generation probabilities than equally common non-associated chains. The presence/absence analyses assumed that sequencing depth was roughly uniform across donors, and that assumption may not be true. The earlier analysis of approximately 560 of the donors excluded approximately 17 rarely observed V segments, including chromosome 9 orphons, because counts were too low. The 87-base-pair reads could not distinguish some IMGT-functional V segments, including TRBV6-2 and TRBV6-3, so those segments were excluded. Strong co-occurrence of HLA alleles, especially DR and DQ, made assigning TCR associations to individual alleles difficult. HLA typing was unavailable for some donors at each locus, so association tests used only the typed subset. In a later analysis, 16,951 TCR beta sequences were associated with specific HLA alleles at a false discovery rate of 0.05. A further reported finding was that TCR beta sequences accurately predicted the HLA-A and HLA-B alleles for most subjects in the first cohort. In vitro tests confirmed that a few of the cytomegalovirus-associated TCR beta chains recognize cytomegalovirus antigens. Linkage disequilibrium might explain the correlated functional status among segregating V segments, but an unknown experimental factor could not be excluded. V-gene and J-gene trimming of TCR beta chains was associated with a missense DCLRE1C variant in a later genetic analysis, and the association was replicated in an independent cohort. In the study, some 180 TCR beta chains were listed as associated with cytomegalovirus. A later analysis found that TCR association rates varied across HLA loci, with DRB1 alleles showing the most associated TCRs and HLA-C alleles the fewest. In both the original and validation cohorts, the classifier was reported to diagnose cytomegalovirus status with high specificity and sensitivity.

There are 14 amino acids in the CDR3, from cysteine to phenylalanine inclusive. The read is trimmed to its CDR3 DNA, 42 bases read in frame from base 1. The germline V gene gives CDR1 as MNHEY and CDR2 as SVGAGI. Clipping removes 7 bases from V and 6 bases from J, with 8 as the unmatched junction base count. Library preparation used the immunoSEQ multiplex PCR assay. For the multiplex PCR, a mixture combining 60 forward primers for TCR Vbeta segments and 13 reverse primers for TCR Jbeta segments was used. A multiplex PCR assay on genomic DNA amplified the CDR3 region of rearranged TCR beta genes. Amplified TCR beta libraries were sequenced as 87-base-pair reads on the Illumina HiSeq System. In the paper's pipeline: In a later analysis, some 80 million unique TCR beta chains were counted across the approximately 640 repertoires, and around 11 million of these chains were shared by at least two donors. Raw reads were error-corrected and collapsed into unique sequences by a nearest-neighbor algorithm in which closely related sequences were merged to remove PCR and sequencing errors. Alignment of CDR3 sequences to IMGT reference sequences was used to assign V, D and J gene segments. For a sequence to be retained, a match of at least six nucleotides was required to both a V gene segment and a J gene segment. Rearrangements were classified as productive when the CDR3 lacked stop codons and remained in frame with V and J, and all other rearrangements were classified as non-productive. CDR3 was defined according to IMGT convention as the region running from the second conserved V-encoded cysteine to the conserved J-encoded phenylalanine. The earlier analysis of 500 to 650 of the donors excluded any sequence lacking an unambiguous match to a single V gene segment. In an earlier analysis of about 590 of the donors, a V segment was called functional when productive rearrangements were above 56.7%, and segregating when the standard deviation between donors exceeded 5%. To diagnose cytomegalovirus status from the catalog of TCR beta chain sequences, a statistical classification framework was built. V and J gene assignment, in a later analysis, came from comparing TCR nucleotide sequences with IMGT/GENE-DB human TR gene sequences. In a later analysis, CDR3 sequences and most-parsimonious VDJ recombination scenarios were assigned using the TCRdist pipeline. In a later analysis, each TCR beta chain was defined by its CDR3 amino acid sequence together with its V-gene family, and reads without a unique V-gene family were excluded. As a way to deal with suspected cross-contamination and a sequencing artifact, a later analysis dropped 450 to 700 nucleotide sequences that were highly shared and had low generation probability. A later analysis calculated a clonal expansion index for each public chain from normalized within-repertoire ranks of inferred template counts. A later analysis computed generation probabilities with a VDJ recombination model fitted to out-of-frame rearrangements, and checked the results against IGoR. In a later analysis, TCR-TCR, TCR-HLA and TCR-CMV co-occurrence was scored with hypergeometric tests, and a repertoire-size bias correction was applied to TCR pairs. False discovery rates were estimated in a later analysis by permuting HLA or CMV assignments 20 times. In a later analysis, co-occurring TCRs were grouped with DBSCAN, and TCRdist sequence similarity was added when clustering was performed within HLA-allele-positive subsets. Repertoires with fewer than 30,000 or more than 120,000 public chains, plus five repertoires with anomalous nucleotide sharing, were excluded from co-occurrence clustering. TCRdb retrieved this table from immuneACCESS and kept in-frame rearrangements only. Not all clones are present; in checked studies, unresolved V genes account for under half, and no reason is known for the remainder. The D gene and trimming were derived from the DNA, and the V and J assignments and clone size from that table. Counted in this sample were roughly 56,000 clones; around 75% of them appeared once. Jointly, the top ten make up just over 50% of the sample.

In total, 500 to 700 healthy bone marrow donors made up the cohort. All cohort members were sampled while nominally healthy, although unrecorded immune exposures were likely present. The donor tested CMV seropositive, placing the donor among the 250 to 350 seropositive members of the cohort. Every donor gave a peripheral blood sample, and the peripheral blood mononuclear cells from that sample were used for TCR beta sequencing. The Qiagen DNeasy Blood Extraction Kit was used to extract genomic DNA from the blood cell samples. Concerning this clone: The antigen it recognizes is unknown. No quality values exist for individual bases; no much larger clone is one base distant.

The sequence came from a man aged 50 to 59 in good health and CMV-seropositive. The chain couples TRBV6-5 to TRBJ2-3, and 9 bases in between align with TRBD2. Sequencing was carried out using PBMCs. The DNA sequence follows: TGTGCCAGCACCCGGTCGCGGGGGGGGGATACGCAGTATTTT. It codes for CASTRSRGGDTQYF.